Listed below are T cell receptor beta chains from one sample, sequenced in a study of blood T cell repertoires in COVID-19. Only in-frame clones appear in the TCRdb table, and some are missing; sequencing was by immunoSEQ multiplex PCR. The data contain about 120,000 clones, approximately 87% of them singletons. The sample was peripheral blood. These receptors all come from a woman in her seventies with acute or convalescent COVID-19. CDR3s include the opening cysteine and the closing phenylalanine or tryptophan. Each record gives: J gene, V gene, D gene, clone size, CDR3 length, CDR3 DNA, CDR3 protein. A D gene is named only where the DNA matches it firmly. The size of a clone is reported for some rows only, either as once, few or many, or as a class for expanded clones.

TRBJ2-1	TRBV7-2	TRBD2	few	16	TGTGCCAGCAGCTCCCGGGAGGCGGGGGGGCCCGGCGGGCAGTTCTTC	CASSSREAGGPGGQFF
TRBJ1-2	TRBV7-9	TRBD1	.	15	TGCGCCAGCAGCTTAACAGGGGCACCGAACTATGGCTACACCTTC	CASSLTGAPNYGYTF
TRBJ2-7	TRBV29-1	TRBD1	.	12	TGCAGCGCCTCGGGACAGGTTTACGAGCAGTACTTC	CSASGQVYEQYF
TRBJ1-3	TRBV18	.	.	16	TGTGCCAGCTCACCAACAGGGTTATTCTCTGGAAACACCATATATTTT	CASSPTGLFSGNTIYF
TRBJ2-3	TRBV4-1	.	.	12	TGCGCCAGCAGCCAAGAGATCGGGGAGCAGTATTTT	CASSQEIGEQYF
TRBJ2-6	TRBV7-9	TRBD1	.	19	TGTGCCAGCACCGGTTCATTCAGGGGGCTCAGCTCTGGGGCCAACGTCCTGACTTTC	CASTGSFRGLSSGANVLTF
TRBJ1-2	TRBV28	TRBD1	.	14	TGTGCCAGCAGTGCGACAGGGATAGGCTATGGCTACACCTTC	CASSATGIGYGYTF
TRBJ1-1	TRBV6-5	.	.	13	TGTGCCAGCTCGCGAGGTTCCAACACTGAAGCTTTCTTT	CASSRGSNTEAFF
TRBJ1-2	TRBV29-1	.	.	11	TGCAGCGTCGAGACAGCCTATGGCTACACCTTC	CSVETAYGYTF
TRBJ2-1	TRBV7-3	TRBD1	.	15	TGTGCCAGCAGCCCTCGCGGGACAGGATACAATGAGCAGTTCTTC	CASSPRGTGYNEQFF
TRBJ1-2	TRBV9	.	.	13	TGTGCCAGCAGCGTAGACACTAACTATGGCTACACCTTC	CASSVDTNYGYTF
TRBJ1-3	TRBV28	.	.	14	TGTGCCAGCAGTAAGACAGCCCGAGGAAACACCATATATTTT	CASSKTARGNTIYF
TRBJ2-5	TRBV7-3	TRBD2	.	15	TGTGCCAGCAGCCTGCTGGGACTAGAAGAGGAGACCCAGTACTTC	CASSLLGLEEETQYF
TRBJ1-2	TRBV19	TRBD1	.	16	TGTGCCAGTAGTATAGCTCCGGGACAGGGTCGGGGTGGCTACACCTTC	CASSIAPGQGRGGYTF
TRBJ1-4	TRBV28	TRBD1	.	13	TGTGCCAGCAGTACGGGACAGGGAGGGAAACTGTTTTTT	CASSTGQGGKLFF
TRBJ2-2	TRBV29-1	TRBD1	.	14	TGCAGCGTTGAAGAGGACAGGGCCCCCGGGGAGCTGTTTTTT	CSVEEDRAPGELFF
TRBJ2-1	TRBV5-1	.	.	15	TGCGCCAGCAGCTTGGGCGGCGTGCAGGGCAATGAGCAGTTCTTC	CASSLGGVQGNEQFF
TRBJ2-2	TRBV2	.	.	14	TGTGCCAGCGTGTCGACAGCTAACACCGGGGAGCTGTTTTTT	CASVSTANTGELFF
TRBJ2-7	TRBV5-1	TRBD1	.	15	TGCGCCAGCAGCCGAGACGGGACAGGGGGGTACGAGCAGTACTTC	CASSRDGTGGYEQYF
TRBJ2-5	TRBV18	.	.	15	TGTGCCAGCTCGCCCTTACTGGGGGCGCCAGAGACCCAGTACTTC	CASSPLLGAPETQYF
TRBJ2-7	TRBV3-1/TRBV3-2	TRBD1	.	15	TGTGCCAGCAGCCAGGCCGCGGGACAGGGGTTCGAGCAGTACTTC	CASSQAAGQGFEQYF